One and the same sample provided the 23 T cell receptor beta chains below, sequenced in a study of CD8 T cells in Susac syndrome. Random hexamers primed reverse transcription of about 0.45 to 1 ug RNA. TCRdb re-called the immunoSEQ multiplex PCR reads with MiXCR, one entry per CDR3 protein. The sample carries about 200,000 distinct CDR3 sequences, just under 95% recorded once. Sample: CD4+ T cells from PBMCs. The receptors come from a human donor with multiple sclerosis.

The gene calls are TRBV30 and TRBJ2-1; either TRBD1 or TRBD2 may fit D (5 bases each). CDR3 length equals 13 residues. Germline loops: CDR1 GTSNPN, CDR2 SVGIG (reference sequence). V lost 3 bases to trimming and J lost 5 bases, with 11 bases between them. In DNA form, the CDR3 reads TGTGCCTGGAGCCGGGGCTATGACAATGAGCAGTTCTTC. Its protein product is CAWSRGYDNEQFF.

The table lists this clonotype with a count of one. The gene calls are TRBV12-3 or TRBV12-4 and TRBJ2-3, with D possibly matching TRBD2 (5 bases). The CDR3 runs to 13 residues. Deletions cut 7 bases from V and 4 bases from J, with 12 bases between. CDR3 bases: TGTGCCAGCACCCGACCGGGGTCAGATACGCAGTATTTT. It translates to CASTRPGSDTQYF.

V and J are TRBV7-9 and TRBJ1-2; 10 bases line up with TRBD1. The CDR3 has 15 amino acids. Germline CDR1 reads SEHNR; CDR2 reads FQNEAQ (reference sequence). The V gene end was trimmed by 5 bases and the J gene end by 7 bases; junction bases not matched to a gene: 10. The CDR3 coding sequence is TGTGCCAGCAGCCACCGCGGGACAGGGGAGTTTGGCTACACCTTC. Its translation is CASSHRGTGEFGYTF.

The rearrangement joins TRBV29-1 to TRBJ1-1, with D perhaps TRBD1 (6 bases). The CDR3 covers 12 residues. Germline CDR1 SQVTM, CDR2 ANQGSEA. V was trimmed by 7 bases and J by 6 bases, leaving 15 bases between them. DNA of the CDR3: TGCAGCGCAATTACAGGGCGGGCTGAAGCTTTCTTT. This encodes CSAITGRAEAFF.

V is TRBV25-1 and J is TRBJ2-7; 10 bases are shared with TRBD1. The CDR3 covers 13 residues. J lost 2 bases, V lost 8 bases, and 3 bases had no gene match. The germline gives CDR1 MGHDK, CDR2 SYGVNS. The CDR3 nucleotides are TGTGCCAGCGGGGGACAGGGGACCTACGAGCAGTACTTC. It encodes CASGGQGTYEQYF.

This clonotype was picked up one time. The chain is built from TRBV14 and TRBJ1-4, with D unclear. Germline-derived CDR1 and CDR2 are SGHDN and FVKESK. This CDR3 has 15 amino acids. The V gene lost 4 bases and the J gene lost 5 bases, with 14 bases spanning the gap. CDR3 region: CASSRRPGSNEKLFF. The CDR3 DNA is TGTGCCAGCAGCCGACGCCCGGGCTCCAATGAAAAACTGTTTTTT. Filled out from reference TRBV14 and TRBJ1-4, the complete variable domain reads EAGVTQFPSHSVIEKGQTVTLRCDPISGHDNLYWYRRVMGKEIKFLLHFVKESKQDESGMPNNRFLAERTGGTYSTLKVQPAELEDSGVYFCASSRRPGSNEKLFFGSGTQLSVL.

The rearrangement uses TRBV29-1 and TRBJ1-2; D possibly corresponds to TRBD1 (6 bases). CDR1 and CDR2 (germline): SQVTM, ANQGSEA. This CDR3 has 13 residues. Trimming stripped 7 bases from V and 8 bases from J, with 20 bases between. The CDR3 reads CSARDMGIVGYTF. CDR3 DNA sequence: TGCAGCGCCCGGGACATGGGGATTGTCGGCTACACCTTC.

The chain recombines TRBV20-1 with TRBJ2-1; 11 bases agree with TRBD2. Germline-derived CDR1 and CDR2 are DFQATT and SNEGSKA (reference sequence). V was pared by 1 base and J by 2 bases, with 1 base of the junction left unmatched. The CDR3 is 15 amino acids. The CDR3 here is CSARVTSGAYNEQFF. CDR3 DNA sequence: TGCAGTGCTAGAGTGACTAGCGGGGCCTACAATGAGCAGTTCTTC.

The gene calls are TRBV3-1 and TRBJ2-1; 7 bases agree with TRBD1. Germline V gene lookup returns CDR1 LGHDT and CDR2 YNNKEL (reference sequence). The CDR3 length is 14 residues. Trimming at V came to 4 bases and at J to 8 bases, leaving 8 bases not matched to a gene. This chain's CDR3 is CASSPNPQGDEQFF. Here the CDR3 DNA reads TGTGCCAGCAGCCCAAACCCCCAGGGGGATGAGCAGTTCTTC.

The CDR3 coding sequence is TGCAGCGTTGATGACCGTCAGGGGGTGATCACAGATACGCAGTATTTT. Amino acid sequence: CSVDDRQGVITDTQYF. The chain couples TRBV29-1 to TRBJ2-3; 7 nucleotides match TRBD1. V trimming: 3 bases; J trimming: 2 bases; junction bases outside the gene matches: 11. Germline loops: CDR1 SQVTM, CDR2 ANQGSEA. The CDR3 contains 16 residues.

The V gene is TRBV20-1, the J gene TRBJ2-7; 7 positions match TRBD2. The CDR3 loop spans 14 amino acids. Trimming took 4 bases from V and 5 from J; bases not matched to a gene: 11. The germline V gene encodes CDR1 DFQATT and CDR2 SNEGSKA (reference sequence). The chain's CDR3 is CSAMGGNGLHEQYF. CDR3 nucleotides: TGCAGTGCTATGGGGGGGAACGGACTCCACGAGCAGTACTTC.

CDR3 residues: CSVDTRVNEKLFF. The CDR3 DNA reads TGCAGCGTTGACACAAGGGTCAATGAAAAACTGTTTTTT. The V gene is TRBV29-1, the J gene TRBJ1-4; D not certain. Per the germline V gene, CDR1 is SQVTM and CDR2 is ANQGSEA. This CDR3 has 13 residues. The V gene lost 3 bases and the J gene lost 5 bases, with 10 bases spanning the gap. Filled out from reference TRBV29-1 and TRBJ1-4, the complete variable domain reads SAVISQKPSRDICQRGTSLTIQCQVDSQVTMMFWYRQQPGQSLTLIATANQGSEATYESGFVIDKFPISRPNLTFSTLTVSNMSPEDSSIYLCSVDTRVNEKLFFGSGTQLSVL.

The CDR3 DNA is TGCAGTGCCATTTCTACCGGCAATCAGCCCCAGCATTTT. It encodes CSAISTGNQPQHF. The chain links TRBV20-1 to TRBJ1-5, with no clear D. Germline V gene sequence: CDR1 DFQATT, CDR2 SNEGSKA (reference sequence). Trimming removed 6 bases at V and 2 bases at J, with 11 bases between. The CDR3 runs to 13 residues.

This sequence joins TRBV28 and TRBJ2-7; the match to TRBD1 covers 7 bases. With V trimmed by 7 bases and J by 1 base, 4 bases remained unmatched. The CDR3 sequence is 13 residues long. Germline values: CDR1 MDHEN, CDR2 SYDVKM. The CDR3 DNA follows: TGTGCCAGCAACCCGGGACAGTCCTACGAGCAGTACTTC. This encodes CASNPGQSYEQYF. The whole variable domain, remainder taken from reference TRBV28 and TRBJ2-7, is DVKVTQSSRYLVKRTGEKVFLECVQDMDHENMFWYRQDPGLGLRLIYFSYDVKMKEKGDIPEGYSVSREKKERFSLILESASTNQTSMYLCASNPGQSYEQYFGPGTRLTVT.

The gene calls are TRBV30 and TRBJ1-2; D unclear. The CDR3 extends over 12 amino acids. Germline V gene data show CDR1 as GTSNPN and CDR2 as SVGIG (reference sequence). V lost 3 bases and J 4 bases, leaving 9 bases between the germline ends. The CDR3 region is CAWRARIYGYTF. In DNA, the CDR3 is TGTGCCTGGAGGGCAAGGATCTATGGCTACACCTTC.

The CDR3, as DNA: TGTGCTAGTGGAGAGGATGGATCCGGGGAGCTGTTTTTT. It codes for CASGEDGSGELFF. The chain carries TRBV12-5 and TRBJ2-2; D is uncertain. V was clipped by 6 bases and J by 6 bases, with 11 bases between them. This CDR3 has 13 residues. Germline V gene data show CDR1 as LGHNT and CDR2 as FRNRAP.

This clonotype was found a few times. V is TRBV3-1 and J is TRBJ1-2, with a weak D call TRBD1 (5 bases). Germline V gives CDR1 LGHDT, CDR2 YNNKEL (reference sequence). The CDR3 runs to 14 residues. The germline V and J ends were trimmed by 4 bases and 0 bases, with 9 bases remaining between them. The CDR3 DNA reads as TGTGCCAGCAGCCCCCAGGGAACTAACTATGGCTACACCTTC. Its protein is CASSPQGTNYGYTF.

The chain has TRBV12-3 or TRBV12-4 and TRBJ1-5; D is unresolved. This CDR3 region has 14 residues. The V end was cut by 1 base, the J end by 7 bases, with 11 bases between. The DNA of the CDR3 is TGTGCCAGCAGTTTAGTATCGAGGGAACAGCCCCAGCATTTT. Translation: CASSLVSREQPQHF.

The chain has TRBV12-3 or TRBV12-4 and TRBJ2-2; D gene uncertain. V shed 8 bases and J shed 5 bases, with 12 bases lying between them. The CDR3 is 13 amino acids. In nucleotides, the CDR3 is TGTGCCAGCTTCCCGACGGTTACCGGGGAGCTGTTTTTT. It codes for CASFPTVTGELFF.

The gene calls are TRBV6-2 or TRBV6-3 and TRBJ2-7; D perhaps matches TRBD1 (6 bases). The CDR3 consists of 13 residues. Per germline, CDR1 MNHEY and CDR2 SVGEGT. V was shortened by 7 bases and J by 2 bases, with 12 bases between the two germline ends. The CDR3: CASKPDSPYEQYF. The CDR3 nucleotides read TGTGCCAGCAAGCCGGACAGCCCCTACGAGCAGTACTTC.

The chain carries TRBV11-2 and TRBJ2-2; D not certain. CDR1 and CDR2 (germline): SGHAT, FQNNGV. The V and J ends lost 2 bases and 4 bases respectively, with 11 bases between them. The CDR3 sequence is 15 residues long. CDR3 nucleotides: TGTGCCAGCAGCTTATTACGGGCGAGCACCGGGGAGCTGTTTTTT. This sequence encodes CASSLLRASTGELFF.

The chain recombines TRBV6-6 with TRBJ2-5, with 11 bases matching TRBD2. V was pared by 6 bases and J by 4 bases, with 7 bases of the junction left unmatched. Looked up from germline, CDR1 is MNHNY and CDR2 is SVGAGI (reference sequence). The CDR3 contains 15 residues. DNA for the CDR3: TGTGCCAGCAGGGGTAGCGGGGGGGCCGGAGAGACCCAGTACTTC. It codes for CASRGSGGAGETQYF.

This rearrangement joins TRBV3-1 to TRBJ2-7; 12 bases match TRBD2. Germline V gives CDR1 LGHDT, CDR2 YNNKEL (reference sequence). Trimming cost V 8 bases and J 4 bases; bases outside gene matches: 6. The CDR3 contains 14 residues. CDR3 amino acids: CASGDLAGGYEQYF. In DNA form, the CDR3 reads TGTGCCAGCGGCGATCTAGCGGGGGGGTACGAGCAGTACTTC.